This TCR beta chain was found in a study of T cell responses to AZD1222 COVID-19 vaccine. Notes on the study in general: Vaccination with two AZD1222 doses was followed by a rise in Spike-specific TCR breadth and depth. Spike-wide coverage was observed for vaccine-associated CD4 TCRs, with dominant responses at 160-218 and 743-854.

V was pared by 4 bases and J by 7 bases, with 18 bases between. The germline gives CDR1 SGHNT, CDR2 YYREEE (reference sequence). The CDR3 is made up of 15 amino acids. This clone was seen a single time. The antigen remains unidentified. The table came from immunoSEQ multiplex PCR; TCRdb's copy has only in-frame clones and leaves some out. The sample includes 95,000 or so clones, over 75% of them seen just once. Specimen: peripheral blood, collected on day 0 of AZD1222 vaccination. The chain recombines TRBV5-4 with TRBJ2-1; D remains ambiguous. The TCR was taken from an adult in good health. The CDR3: CASSQRWAMANEQFF. The DNA for the CDR3 is TGTGCCAGCAGCCAGAGGTGGGCAATGGCGAATGAGCAGTTCTTC.